This entry is about one T cell receptor (beta chain). V gave up 6 bases and J gave up 12 bases, with 15 bases separating them. Germline values: CDR1 SQVTM, CDR2 ANQGSEA. There are 12 residues in the CDR3. Individuals aged about 18 to 100 years were recruited from 24 US areas. In assigning cohorts, the study relied on participant-reported clinical history. Recovered Cohort 3 donors showed two negative PCRs, clearance, or symptom resolution. Generated by immunoSEQ multiplex PCR, the TCRdb table keeps only in-frame clones and is missing some. The sample holds approximately 440,000 clones, around 91% seen once. The data stem from a study of blood T cell repertoires in COVID-19. Across the whole study: There were acute and convalescent COVID-19 samples, and they came from the United States, Italy and Spain.

The sequence was obtained from a man between 18 and 29 years old who had recovered from COVID-19. The source material was PBMCs or T cells enriched from blood (not recorded which). V usage is TRBV29-1 and J usage is TRBJ1-6; a possible D gene is TRBD1 (6 bases). This chain's CDR3 is CSVVQGDGPLHF. DNA of the CDR3: TGCAGCGTCGTACAGGGAGACGGACCCCTCCACTTT.